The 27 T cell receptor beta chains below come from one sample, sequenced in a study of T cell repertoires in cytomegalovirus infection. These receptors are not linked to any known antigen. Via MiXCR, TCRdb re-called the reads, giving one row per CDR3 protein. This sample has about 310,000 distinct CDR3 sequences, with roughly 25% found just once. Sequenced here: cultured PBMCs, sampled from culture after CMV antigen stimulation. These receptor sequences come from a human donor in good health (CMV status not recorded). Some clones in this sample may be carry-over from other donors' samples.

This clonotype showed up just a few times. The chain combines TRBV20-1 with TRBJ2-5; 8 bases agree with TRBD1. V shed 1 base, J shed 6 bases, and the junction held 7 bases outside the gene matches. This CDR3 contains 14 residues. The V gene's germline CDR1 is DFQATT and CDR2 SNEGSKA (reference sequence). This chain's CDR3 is CSARGQGAPKTQYF. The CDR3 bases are TGCAGTGCTAGAGGCCAGGGGGCGCCGAAGACCCAGTACTTC.

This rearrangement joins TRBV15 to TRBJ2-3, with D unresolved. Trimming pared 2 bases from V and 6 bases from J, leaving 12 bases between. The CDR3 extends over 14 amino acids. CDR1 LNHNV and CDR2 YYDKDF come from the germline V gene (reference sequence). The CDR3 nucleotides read TGTGCCACCAGCAGACCCGCCCGACTGGATACGCAGTATTTT. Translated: CATSRPARLDTQYF.

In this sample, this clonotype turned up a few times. This chain's CDR3 is CASSIVPSRGAGELFF. CDR3 bases: TGTGCCAGTAGTATAGTCCCCTCTAGAGGCGCCGGGGAGCTGTTTTTT. This chain uses TRBV19 with TRBJ2-2, with D unresolved. CDR1 and CDR2 from the germline V gene are LNHDA and SQIVND (reference sequence). V lost 1 base and J lost 6, with 15 bases in between. The CDR3 consists of 16 residues.

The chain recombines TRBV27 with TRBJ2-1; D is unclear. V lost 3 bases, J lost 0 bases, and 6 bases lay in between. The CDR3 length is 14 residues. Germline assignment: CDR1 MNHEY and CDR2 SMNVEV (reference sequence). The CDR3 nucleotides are TGTGCCAGCAGTTTCGGTAGCTCCTACAATGAGCAGTTCTTC. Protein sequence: CASSFGSSYNEQFF.

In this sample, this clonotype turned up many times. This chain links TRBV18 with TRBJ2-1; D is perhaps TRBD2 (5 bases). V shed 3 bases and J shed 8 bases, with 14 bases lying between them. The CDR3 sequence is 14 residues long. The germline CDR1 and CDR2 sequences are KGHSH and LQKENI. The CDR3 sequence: CASSPRSREDEQFF. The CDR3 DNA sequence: TGTGCCAGCTCACCCCGCTCCCGGGAAGATGAGCAGTTCTTC.

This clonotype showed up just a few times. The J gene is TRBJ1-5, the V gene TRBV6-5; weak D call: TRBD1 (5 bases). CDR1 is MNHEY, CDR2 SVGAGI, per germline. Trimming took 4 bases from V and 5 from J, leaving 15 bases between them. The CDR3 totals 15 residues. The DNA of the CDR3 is TGTGCCAGCAGTTCTTCCATGACGGGGGATCAGCCCCAGCATTTT. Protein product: CASSSSMTGDQPQHF.

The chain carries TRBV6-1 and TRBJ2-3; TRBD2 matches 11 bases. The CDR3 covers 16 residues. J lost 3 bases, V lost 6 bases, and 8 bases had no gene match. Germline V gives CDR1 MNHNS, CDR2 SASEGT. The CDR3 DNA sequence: TGTGCCAGCAGCCCACTAGCGGGGGCCTTAACAGATACGCAGTATTTT. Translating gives CASSPLAGALTDTQYF.

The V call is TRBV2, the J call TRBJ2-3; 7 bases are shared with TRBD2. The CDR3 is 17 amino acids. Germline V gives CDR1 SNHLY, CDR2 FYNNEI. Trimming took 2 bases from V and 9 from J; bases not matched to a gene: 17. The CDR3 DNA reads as TGTGCCAGCAGTGAAACGGCTTTGGGCCTAGCGGACCAAACGCAGTATTTT. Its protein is CASSETALGLADQTQYF.

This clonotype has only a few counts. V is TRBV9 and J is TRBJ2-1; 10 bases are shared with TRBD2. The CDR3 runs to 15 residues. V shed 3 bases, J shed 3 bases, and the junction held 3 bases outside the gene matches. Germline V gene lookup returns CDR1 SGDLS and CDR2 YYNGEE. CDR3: CASSALAGDYNEQFF. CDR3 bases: TGTGCCAGCAGCGCCCTAGCGGGAGACTACAATGAGCAGTTCTTC.

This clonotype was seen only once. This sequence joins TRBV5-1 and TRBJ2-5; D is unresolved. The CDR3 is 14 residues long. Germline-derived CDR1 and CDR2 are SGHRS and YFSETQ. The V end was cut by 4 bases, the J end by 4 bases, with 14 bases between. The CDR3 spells CASSLLDLGETQYF. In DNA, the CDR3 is TGCGCCAGCAGCCTCCTCGATCTCGGAGAGACCCAGTACTTC.

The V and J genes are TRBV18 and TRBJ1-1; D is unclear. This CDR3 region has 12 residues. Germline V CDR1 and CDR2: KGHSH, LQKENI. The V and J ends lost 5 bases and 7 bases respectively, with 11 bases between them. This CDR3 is CASSVSQSEAFF. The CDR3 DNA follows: TGTGCCAGCTCAGTTTCACAGAGTGAAGCTTTCTTT. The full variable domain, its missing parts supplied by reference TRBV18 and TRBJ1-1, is NAGVMQNPRHLVRRRGQEARLRCSPMKGHSHVYWYRQLPEEGLKFMVYLQKENIIDESGMPKERFSAEFPKEGPSILRIQQVVRGDSAAYFCASSVSQSEAFFGQGTRLTVV.

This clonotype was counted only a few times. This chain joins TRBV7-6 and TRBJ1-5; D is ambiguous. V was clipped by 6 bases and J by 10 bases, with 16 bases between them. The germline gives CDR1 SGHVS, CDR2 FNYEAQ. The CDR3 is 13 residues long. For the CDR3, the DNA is TGTGCCAGCAGTTCAGACGGAACCTTACCCCAGCATTTT. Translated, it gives CASSSDGTLPQHF. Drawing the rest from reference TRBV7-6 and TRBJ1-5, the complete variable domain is GAGVSQSPRYKVTKRGQDVALRCDPISGHVSLYWYRQALGQGPEFLTYFNYEAQQDKSGLPNDRFSAERPEGSISTLTIQRTEQRDSAMYRCASSSDGTLPQHFGDGTRLSIL.

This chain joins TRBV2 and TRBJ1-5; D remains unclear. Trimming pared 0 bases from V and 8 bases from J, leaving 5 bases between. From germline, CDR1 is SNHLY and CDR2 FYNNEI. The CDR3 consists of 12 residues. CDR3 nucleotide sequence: TGTGCCAGCAGTGAAGCGGGGAAGCCCCAGCATTTT. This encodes CASSEAGKPQHF.

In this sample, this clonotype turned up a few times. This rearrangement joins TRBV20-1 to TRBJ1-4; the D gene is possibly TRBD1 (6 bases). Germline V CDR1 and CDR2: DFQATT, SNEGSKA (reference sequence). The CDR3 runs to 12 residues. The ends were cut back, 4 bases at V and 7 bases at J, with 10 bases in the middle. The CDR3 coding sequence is TGCAGTGCTATGAGGGGGTTTGAAAAACTGTTTTTT. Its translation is CSAMRGFEKLFF.

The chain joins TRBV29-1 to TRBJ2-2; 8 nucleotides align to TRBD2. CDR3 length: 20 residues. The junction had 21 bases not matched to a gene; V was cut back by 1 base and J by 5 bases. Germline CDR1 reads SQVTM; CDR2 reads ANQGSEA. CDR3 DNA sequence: TGCAGCGTTGAAGTCCTCCCCTCCTCATGGCGGGAGGACTTAACCGGGGAGCTGTTTTTT. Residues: CSVEVLPSSWREDLTGELFF.

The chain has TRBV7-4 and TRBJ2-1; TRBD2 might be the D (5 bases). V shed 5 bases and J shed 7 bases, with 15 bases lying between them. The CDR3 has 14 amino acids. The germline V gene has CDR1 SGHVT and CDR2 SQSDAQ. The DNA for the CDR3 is TGTGCCAGCAGCCTCATCGACTGGGAGAATGAGCAGTTCTTC. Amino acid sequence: CASSLIDWENEQFF.

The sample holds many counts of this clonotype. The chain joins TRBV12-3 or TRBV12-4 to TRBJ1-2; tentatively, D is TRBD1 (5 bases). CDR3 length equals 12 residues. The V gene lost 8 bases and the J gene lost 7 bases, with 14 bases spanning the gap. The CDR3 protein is CASGRPGTGYTF. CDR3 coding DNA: TGTGCCAGCGGACGACCCGGGACTGGCTACACCTTC.

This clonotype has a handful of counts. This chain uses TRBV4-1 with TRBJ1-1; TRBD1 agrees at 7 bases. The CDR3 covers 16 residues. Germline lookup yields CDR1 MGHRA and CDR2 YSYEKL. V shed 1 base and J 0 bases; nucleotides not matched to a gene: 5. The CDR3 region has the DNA TGCGCCAGCAGCCAAGTGAGGGACAGCTTGAACACTGAAGCTTTCTTT. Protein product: CASSQVRDSLNTEAFF.

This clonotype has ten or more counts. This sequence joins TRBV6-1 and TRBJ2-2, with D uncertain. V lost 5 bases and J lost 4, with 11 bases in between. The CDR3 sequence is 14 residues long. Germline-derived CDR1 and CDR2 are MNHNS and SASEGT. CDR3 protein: CASSYDSGTGELFF. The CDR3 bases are TGTGCCAGCAGTTATGATTCGGGCACCGGGGAGCTGTTTTTT.

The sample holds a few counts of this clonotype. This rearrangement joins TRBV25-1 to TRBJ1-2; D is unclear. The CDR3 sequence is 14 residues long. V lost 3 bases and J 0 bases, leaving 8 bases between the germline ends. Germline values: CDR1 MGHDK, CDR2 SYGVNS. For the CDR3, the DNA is TGTGCCAGCAGTGAGGCGGGGTCTAACTATGGCTACACCTTC. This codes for CASSEAGSNYGYTF.

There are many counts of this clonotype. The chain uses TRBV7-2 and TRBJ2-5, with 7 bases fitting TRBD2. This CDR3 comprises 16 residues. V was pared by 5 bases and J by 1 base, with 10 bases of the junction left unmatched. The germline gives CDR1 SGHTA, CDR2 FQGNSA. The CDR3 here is CASSDGGGPGQETQYF. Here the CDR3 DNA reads TGTGCCAGCAGCGATGGGGGAGGGCCAGGCCAAGAGACCCAGTACTTC.

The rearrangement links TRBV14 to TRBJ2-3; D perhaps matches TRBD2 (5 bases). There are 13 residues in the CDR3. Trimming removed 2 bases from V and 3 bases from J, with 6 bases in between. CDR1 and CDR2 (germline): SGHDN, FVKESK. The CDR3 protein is CASSQRTTDTQYF. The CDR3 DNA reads TGTGCCAGCAGCCAAAGGACTACAGATACGCAGTATTTT.

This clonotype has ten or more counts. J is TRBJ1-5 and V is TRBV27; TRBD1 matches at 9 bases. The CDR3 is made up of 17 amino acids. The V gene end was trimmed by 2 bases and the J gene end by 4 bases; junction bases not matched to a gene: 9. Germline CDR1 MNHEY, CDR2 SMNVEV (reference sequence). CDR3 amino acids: CASSLRFRGQGNQPQHF. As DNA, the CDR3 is TGTGCCAGCAGTTTACGCTTCCGTGGACAGGGGAATCAGCCCCAGCATTTT.

Here the CDR3 DNA reads TGTGCCAGCAGTTACCCCACTAGCGGGTACTCCTACAATGAGCAGTTCTTC. Its protein is CASSYPTSGYSYNEQFF. The V gene is TRBV6-6, the J gene TRBJ2-1; TRBD2 agrees at 9 bases. With 2 bases clipped from V and 0 bases from J, the junction kept 5 bases outside the gene matches. This CDR3 region has 17 residues. Germline values: CDR1 MNHNY, CDR2 SVGAGI (reference sequence).

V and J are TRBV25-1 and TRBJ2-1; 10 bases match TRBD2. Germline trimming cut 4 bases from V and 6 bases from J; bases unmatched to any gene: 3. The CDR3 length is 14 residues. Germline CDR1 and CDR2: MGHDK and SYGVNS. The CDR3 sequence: CASSGAGGPNEQFF. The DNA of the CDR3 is TGTGCCAGCAGTGGAGCGGGAGGGCCCAATGAGCAGTTCTTC.

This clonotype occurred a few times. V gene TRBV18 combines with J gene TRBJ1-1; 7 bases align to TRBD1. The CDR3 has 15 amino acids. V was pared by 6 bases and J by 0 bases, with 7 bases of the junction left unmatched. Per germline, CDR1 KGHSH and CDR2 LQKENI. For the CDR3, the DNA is TGTGCCAGCTCCCAGGGGGGCGCGCTGAACACTGAAGCTTTCTTT. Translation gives CASSQGGALNTEAFF.

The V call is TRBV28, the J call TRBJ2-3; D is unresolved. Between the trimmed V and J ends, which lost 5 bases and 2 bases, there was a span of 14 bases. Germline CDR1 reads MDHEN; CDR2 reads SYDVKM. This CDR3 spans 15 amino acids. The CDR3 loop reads CASSLPLGITDTQYF. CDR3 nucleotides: TGTGCCAGCAGTCTTCCGCTGGGGATCACAGATACGCAGTATTTT.